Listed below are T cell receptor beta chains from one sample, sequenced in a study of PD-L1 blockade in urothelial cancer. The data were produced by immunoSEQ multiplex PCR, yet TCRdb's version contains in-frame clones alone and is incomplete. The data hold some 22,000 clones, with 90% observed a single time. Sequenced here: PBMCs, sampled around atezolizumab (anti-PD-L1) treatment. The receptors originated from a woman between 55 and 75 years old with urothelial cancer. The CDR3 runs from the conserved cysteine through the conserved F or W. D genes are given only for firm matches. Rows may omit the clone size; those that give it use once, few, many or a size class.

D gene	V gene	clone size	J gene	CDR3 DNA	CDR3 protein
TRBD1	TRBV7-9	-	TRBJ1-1	TGTGCCAGCAGCTTCAATACAGGGGGCTGGACTGAAGCTTTCTTT	CASSFNTGGWTEAFF
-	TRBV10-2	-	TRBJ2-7	TGCGCCAGCAGTGTAAGGCCCTTAGGGCAGGGCGACTACGAGCAGTACTTC	CASSVRPLGQGDYEQYF
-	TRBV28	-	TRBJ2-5	TGTGCCAGCAGTTCATCCTCCGGGACTGAAGAGACCCAGTACTTC	CASSSSSGTEETQYF
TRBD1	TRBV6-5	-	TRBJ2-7	TGTGCCAGCAGTTGGGACAGGGGCCCCTACGAGCAGTACTTC	CASSWDRGPYEQYF
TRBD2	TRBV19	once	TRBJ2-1	TGTGCCAGTAAACTAGCGGGAGCCTTCGATGAGCAGTTCTTC	CASKLAGAFDEQFF
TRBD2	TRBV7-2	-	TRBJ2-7	TGTGCCAGCGGAGCGGGGTCCTACGAGCAGTACTTC	CASGAGSYEQYF
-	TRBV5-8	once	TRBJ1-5	TGTGCCAGCAGCCCTTTAAATCAGCCCCAGCATTTT	CASSPLNQPQHF
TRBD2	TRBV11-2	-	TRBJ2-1	TGTGCCAGCAGCCCCGGGACTAGTCACAATGAGCAGTTCTTC	CASSPGTSHNEQFF
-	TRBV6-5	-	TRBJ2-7	TGTGCCAGCAGTTATACAGGGTTCGGCTACGAGCAGTACTTC	CASSYTGFGYEQYF
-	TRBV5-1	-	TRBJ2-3	TGCGCCAGCAGCTTGGGGCGCCAGGGGATCTACACAGATACGCAGTATTTT	CASSLGRQGIYTDTQYF
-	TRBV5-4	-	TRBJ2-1	TGTGCCAGCAGCTTGGGTTCCAGAGGATACAATGAGCAGTTCTTC	CASSLGSRGYNEQFF
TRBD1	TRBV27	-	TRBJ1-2	TGTGCCAGCAGTGCTAGGACAGGGGGGTACTATGGCTACACCTTC	CASSARTGGYYGYTF
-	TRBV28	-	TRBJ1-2	TGTGCCAGCAGTTTATTAGATAACTATGGCTACACCTTC	CASSLLDNYGYTF
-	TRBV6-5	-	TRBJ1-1	TGTGCCAGCAGTTACGGTTCGAGACTCGAAGCTTTCTTT	CASSYGSRLEAFF
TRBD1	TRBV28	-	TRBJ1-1	TGTGCCAGCACCCGGGACAGTAGTAACACTGAAGCTTTCTTT	CASTRDSSNTEAFF
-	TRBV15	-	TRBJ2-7	TGTGCCACCAGCAGGAGGGACACCTACGAGCAGTACTTC	CATSRRDTYEQYF
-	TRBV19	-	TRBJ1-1	TGTGCCAGTAGTCCCCCCGGGGTCTGGGCTGAAGCTTTCTTT	CASSPPGVWAEAFF
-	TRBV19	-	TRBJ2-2	TGTGCCGGAACAGTGAGTCTGGGCACCGGGGAGCTGTTTTTT	CAGTVSLGTGELFF
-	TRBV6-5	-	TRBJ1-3	TGTGCCAGCGGTGCCGGGGGATCTGGAAACACCATATATTTT	CASGAGGSGNTIYF
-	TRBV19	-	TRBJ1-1	TGTGCCACCCTACCCCGGGGGATCATGAACACTGAAGCTTTCTTT	CATLPRGIMNTEAFF
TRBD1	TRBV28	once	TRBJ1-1	TGTGCCAGCAGTTTGGCCCAGGGGGTGTTGTACACTGAAGCTTTCTTT	CASSLAQGVLYTEAFF
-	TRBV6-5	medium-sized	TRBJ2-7	TGTGCCAGCAGTTCGACAGTCCTCTCCTACGAGCAGTACTTC	CASSSTVLSYEQYF
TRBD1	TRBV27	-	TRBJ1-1	TGTGCCAGCAGTTTCTTAGGACAGGGGGTAAAAGACACTGAAGCTTTCTTT	CASSFLGQGVKDTEAFF
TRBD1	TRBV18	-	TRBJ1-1	TGTGCCAGCTCAAACAGGGGAAACACTGAAGCTTTCTTT	CASSNRGNTEAFF
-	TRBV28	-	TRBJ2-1	TGTGCCAGCAGTTCTGACAGGCCGCAGTTCTTC	CASSSDRPQFF
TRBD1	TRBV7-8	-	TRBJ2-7	TGTGCCAGCAGCCCGTGGACAGGGGGCGCATCCTACGAGCAGTACTTC	CASSPWTGGASYEQYF
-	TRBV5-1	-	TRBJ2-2	TGCGCCAGCAGCTTGAGTGACCGGGGCACCGGGGAGCTGTTTTTT	CASSLSDRGTGELFF
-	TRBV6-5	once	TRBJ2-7	TGTGCCAGCAGTTACTCGGGTGGACAAAACTCCTACGAGCAGTACTTC	CASSYSGGQNSYEQYF
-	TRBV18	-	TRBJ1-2	TGTGCCAGCTCACCCGGGGAACGGTTCGGCTACACCTTC	CASSPGERFGYTF
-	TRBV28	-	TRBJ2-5	TGTGCCAGCAACCGGCAGGGGACCCAGTACTTC	CASNRQGTQYF
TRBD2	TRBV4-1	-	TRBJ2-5	TGCGCCAGCAGCCGGGGACTACTCCAAGAGACCCAGTACTTC	CASSRGLLQETQYF
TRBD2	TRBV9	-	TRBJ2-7	TGTGCCAGCAGCCCACTAGCGGGCCCCTACGAGCAGTACTTC	CASSPLAGPYEQYF
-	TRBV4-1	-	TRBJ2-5	TGCGCCAGCAGCCAACAATCTAGAGGGCAAGAGACCCAGTACTTC	CASSQQSRGQETQYF
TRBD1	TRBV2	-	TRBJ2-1	TGTGCCAGCAGCCTCGGGACAGGGGGCCCTGAGCAGTTCTTC	CASSLGTGGPEQFF
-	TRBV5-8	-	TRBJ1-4	TGTGCCAGCAGCTCGCAGGGATGGGGAGAAAAACTGTTTTTT	CASSSQGWGEKLFF
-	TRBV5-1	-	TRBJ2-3	TGCGCCAGCAAGGAGGTTAGCACAGATACGCAGTATTTT	CASKEVSTDTQYF
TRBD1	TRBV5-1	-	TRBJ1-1	TGCGCCAGCAGCGTTCAGGGGGCTGGGGCGAACACTGAAGCTTTCTTT	CASSVQGAGANTEAFF
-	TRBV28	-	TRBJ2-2	TGTGCCAGCAGGAGGTCTAGCACCGGGGAGCTGTTTTTT	CASRRSSTGELFF
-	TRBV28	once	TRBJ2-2	TGTGCCAGCAGTTTGGCTACCGGGGAGCTGTTTTTT	CASSLATGELFF
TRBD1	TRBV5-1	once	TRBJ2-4	TGCGCCAGCAGCTTTAACCTCCGGGACAGAAAAAACATTCAGTACTTC	CASSFNLRDRKNIQYF
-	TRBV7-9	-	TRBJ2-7	TGTGCCAGCAGCTTAGGGTCAGATGTCTCCTACGAGCAGTACTTC	CASSLGSDVSYEQYF